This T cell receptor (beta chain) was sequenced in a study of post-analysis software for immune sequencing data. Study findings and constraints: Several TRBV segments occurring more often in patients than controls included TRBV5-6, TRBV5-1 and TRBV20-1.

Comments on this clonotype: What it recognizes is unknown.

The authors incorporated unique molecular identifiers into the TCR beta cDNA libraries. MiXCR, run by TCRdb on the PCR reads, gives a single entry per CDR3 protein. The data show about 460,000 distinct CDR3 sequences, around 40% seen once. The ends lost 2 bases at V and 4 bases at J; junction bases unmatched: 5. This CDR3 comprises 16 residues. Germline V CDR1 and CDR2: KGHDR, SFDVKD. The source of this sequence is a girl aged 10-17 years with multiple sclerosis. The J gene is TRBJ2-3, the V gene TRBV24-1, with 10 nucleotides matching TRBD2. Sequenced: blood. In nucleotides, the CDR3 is TGTGCCACCAGTGATTCTAGCGGGAGCTTTGCAGATACGCAGTATTTT. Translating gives CATSDSSGSFADTQYF.